This TCR beta chain was identified in a study of monozygotic twins with inflammatory bowel disease. Blood was drawn at under 3 ml per donor. The CDR3 is made up of 11 amino acids. In germline, CDR1 is DFQATT, CDR2 SNEGSKA (reference sequence). Overall study findings and caveats: Researchers report that IBD patients shared fewer clonotypes with others than healthy twins, especially amid disease activity.

In the case of this clonotype: Its antigen remains unknown.

TCRdb reprocessed the 5' RACE reads; each CDR3 protein has one entry and no DNA is given. The sample spans around 140,000 distinct CDR3 sequences; the ten largest clones claim less than 3%. The receptor was derived from a human donor with ulcerative colitis or Crohn's disease, or a healthy co-twin of an affected twin (not recorded which). The specimen was blood. The gene calls are TRBV20-1 and TRBJ2-7; lacking DNA, the TRBD1 call made by TCRdb goes unchecked. The CDR3 sequence: CSARRLDRVNF.